This passage covers 5 T cell receptor beta chains from one sample sequenced in a study of shared T cell receptors in the human thymus. Generated by immunoSEQ multiplex PCR, the TCRdb table keeps only in-frame clones and is missing some. The profile covers more than 300,000 clones, with 85% to 95% appearing a single time and approximately 0.018% taken by the ten largest. The sequencing sample was made of thymocytes. These receptor sequences come from a human donor.

The J gene is TRBJ2-1, the V gene TRBV20-1; 7 bases are a match to TRBD2. Germline trimming cut 6 bases from V and 12 bases from J; bases unmatched to any gene: 8. The CDR3 is 11 residues long. CDR1 and CDR2 from the germline V gene are DFQATT and SNEGSKA (reference sequence). The CDR3 nucleotides read TGCAGTGCCGATCAGGGACTAAGGCAGTTCTTC. It encodes CSADQGLRQFF.

V usage is TRBV4-1 and J usage is TRBJ2-3, with unresolved D. Germline-derived CDR1 and CDR2 are MGHRA and YSYEKL. CDR3 length: 16 residues. Trimming pared 5 bases from V and 5 bases from J, leaving 20 bases between. This CDR3 reads CASSFGPGDSQDTQYF. CDR3 nucleotides: TGCGCCAGCAGCTTTGGCCCTGGGGATTCTCAAGATACGCAGTATTTT.

This clone was detected only once. CDR3 sequence (DNA): TGTGCCAGCAGCTTAATAGGTCCCAGGGGTCCAGATACGCAGTATTTT. Translated: CASSLIGPRGPDTQYF. The rearrangement uses TRBV7-3 and TRBJ2-3; TRBD1 is a possible D gene (6 bases). Germline loops: CDR1 SGHTA, CDR2 FQGTGA. The CDR3 covers 16 residues. Trimming cost V 1 base and J 4 bases, with 15 bases left between them.

In this sample, this clone turned up once. This chain connects TRBV15 to TRBJ2-3, with D possibly being TRBD2 (5 bases). The CDR3 length is 14 residues. Per germline, CDR1 LNHNV and CDR2 YYDKDF (reference sequence). Deletions cut 3 bases from V and 5 bases from J, with 12 bases between. CDR3 DNA: TGTGCCACCAGCAGCGAGGGCGTCCGAGATACGCAGTATTTT. Protein: CATSSEGVRDTQYF.

The CDR3 DNA reads as TGTGCCAGCAGTTTATCCCCGGCAGGGGAAGCTTTCTTT. Protein: CASSLSPAGEAFF. The chain links TRBV27 to TRBJ1-1, with D possibly TRBD1 on 5 matching bases. The ends were cut back, 0 bases at V and 8 bases at J, with 10 bases in the middle. Germline V lookup: CDR1 MNHEY, CDR2 SMNVEV (reference sequence). This CDR3 has 13 residues.